Below, 15 T cell receptor beta chains from the same sample are listed, as sequenced in a study of beta chain features in type 1 diabetes. Overall study findings and caveats: People with Type 1 diabetes carried modestly yet significantly shorter TCRB CDR3s in all four CD4+ subsets.

These receptors have no identified antigens. The whole isolated RNA underwent reverse transcription, so sequencing captured expressed TCRB transcripts. The table came from immunoSEQ multiplex PCR; TCRdb's copy has only in-frame clones and leaves some out. In the table there are some 70,000 clones, around 49% of which are singletons. What was sequenced was central memory CD4+ T cells from blood. Receptors originate from a man aged 25-45 years with type 1 diabetes.

This clone has only a few counts. The chain links TRBV7-9 to TRBJ2-2; 10 bases align to TRBD1. This CDR3 has 14 amino acids. In germline, CDR1 is SEHNR, CDR2 FQNEAQ (reference sequence). Trimming at V came to 5 bases and at J to 7 bases, leaving 4 bases not matched to a gene. CDR3 residues: CASSRQGAGGELFF. CDR3 in DNA: TGTGCCAGCAGCCGACAGGGGGCAGGCGGGGAGCTGTTTTTT.

The chain recombines TRBV2 with TRBJ1-1, with a possible D match to TRBD1 (5 bases). The CDR3 sequence is 13 residues long. The V end lost 6 bases, the J end lost 2 bases, and 10 bases lay between the germline ends. In germline, CDR1 is SNHLY, CDR2 FYNNEI. The CDR3 protein is CASRRDSNTEAFF. The CDR3 nucleotides are TGTGCCAGCAGAAGAGACAGTAACACTGAAGCTTTCTTT.

This clone appeared a few times. The chain is built from TRBV19 and TRBJ1-5; D might be TRBD1 (5 bases). The CDR3 covers 16 residues. Germline CDR1 LNHDA, CDR2 SQIVND (reference sequence). Trimming shortened V by 5 bases and J by 5 bases, and 19 bases separated the two germline ends. The DNA for the CDR3 is TGTGCCAGTAGTGGACCTCGGGGGGGAGGGGATCAGCCCCAGCATTTT. Translating it yields CASSGPRGGGDQPQHF. Combining the CDR3 with reference TRBV19 and TRBJ1-5 gives the whole variable domain DGGITQSPKYLFRKEGQNVTLSCEQNLNHDAMYWYRQDPGQGLRLIYYSQIVNDFQKGDIAEGYSVSREKKESFPLTVTSAQKNPTAFYLCASSGPRGGGDQPQHFGDGTRLSIL.

This clone was seen a few times. The J gene is TRBJ2-1, the V gene TRBV9; 9 bases are a match to TRBD1. Germline CDR1 is SGDLS and CDR2 is YYNGEE. Trimming cost V 2 bases and J 7 bases; bases outside gene matches: 13. This CDR3 has 17 residues. The CDR3 region has the DNA TGTGCCAGCAGCGTGAGGGGGTCGGGACAGGGTCTTAATGAGCAGTTCTTC. It encodes CASSVRGSGQGLNEQFF.

This clone was seen a handful of times. The V call is TRBV29-1, the J call TRBJ2-2; D might be TRBD1 (6 bases). The CDR3 runs to 12 residues. The V gene lost 7 bases and the J gene lost 2 bases, with 8 bases spanning the gap. Per the germline V gene, CDR1 is SQVTM and CDR2 is ANQGSEA. CDR3 bases: TGCAGCGGACAGGACAACACCGGGGAGCTGTTTTTT. Its protein product is CSGQDNTGELFF.

V usage is TRBV4-2 and J usage is TRBJ2-5; maybe TRBD1 (7 bases). V was shortened by 0 bases and J by 4 bases, with 15 bases between the two germline ends. CDR1 is LGHNA, CDR2 YNFKEQ, per germline. This CDR3 comprises 16 residues. For the CDR3, the DNA is TGTGCCAGCAGCCAAGACTGGGGCCAGGGGGGAGAGACCCAGTACTTC. This gives the protein CASSQDWGQGGETQYF.

This clone has a handful of counts. The chain joins TRBV30 to TRBJ2-7; D might be TRBD2 (5 bases). Trimming cost V 3 bases and J 11 bases, with 14 bases left between them. CDR1 GTSNPN and CDR2 SVGIG come from the germline V gene (reference sequence). This CDR3 has 11 residues. CDR3 DNA sequence: TGTGCCTGGAGCCTGGACTCCATGGAGTACTTC. Translation gives CAWSLDSMEYF.

The chain employs TRBV5-1 and TRBJ1-6; 9 bases map to TRBD1. The germline V gene has CDR1 SGHRS and CDR2 YFSETQ. This CDR3 is built from 15 residues. After removal of 1 base from V and 10 bases from J, the junction contained 6 bases not matched to a gene. The CDR3 DNA sequence: TGCGCCAGCAGCTTGAAGGGACAGGGAGGCTCACCCCTCCACTTT. This codes for CASSLKGQGGSPLHF. Based on the CDR3 plus reference TRBV5-1 and TRBJ1-6, the full variable domain is KAGVTQTPRYLIKTRGQQVTLSCSPISGHRSVSWYQQTPGQGLQFLFEYFSETQRNKGNFPGRFSGRQFSNSRSEMNVSTLELGDSALYLCASSLKGQGGSPLHFGNGTRLTVT.

The gene calls are TRBV19 and TRBJ1-2; TRBD1 aligns across 7 bases. With V trimmed by 8 bases and J by 4 bases, 7 bases remained unmatched. CDR3 length: 13 amino acids. Germline CDR1 reads LNHDA; CDR2 reads SQIVND (reference sequence). The CDR3 sequence is CASSVAGGYGYTF. The CDR3 DNA is TGTGCCAGTTCAGTCGCAGGGGGCTATGGCTACACCTTC.

The chain uses TRBV28 and TRBJ2-4, with no clear D. From germline, CDR1 is MDHEN and CDR2 SYDVKM. With 5 bases removed from V and 6 bases from J, the gap between germline ends came to 8 bases. This CDR3 has 12 amino acids. This CDR3 reads CASSPTRNIQYF. The DNA of the CDR3 is TGTGCCAGCAGTCCTACTCGAAACATTCAGTACTTC.

In the case of this clone: The final CDR3 position lacks the conserved phenylalanine or tryptophan, pointing to a likely read error. The limits of the CDR3 on the DNA are not certain, so only TCRdb's listed CDR3 is given. The chain is built from TRBV6-6 and TRBJ1-1; the table calls TRBD1, which could not be checked here. The CDR3 length is 9 residues, termini included. The V gene's germline CDR1 is MNHNY and CDR2 SVGAGI (reference sequence). CDR3 loop: CASRLRGDR.

A few counts support this clone. The CDR3 nucleotides read TGTGCCTGGAGTCGGGATAATTCACCCCTCCACTTT. The encoded protein is CAWSRDNSPLHF. V is TRBV30 and J is TRBJ1-6; D remains ambiguous. V was trimmed by 2 bases and J by 5 bases, leaving 4 bases between them. The germline V gene encodes CDR1 GTSNPN and CDR2 SVGIG (reference sequence). There are 12 residues in the CDR3.

The chain couples TRBV5-8 to TRBJ2-6; unclear D gene. The CDR3 runs 15 residues. Germline V gene sequence: CDR1 SGHTS, CDR2 YDEGEE. Between the trimmed V and J ends, which lost 0 bases and 2 bases, there was a span of 6 bases. CDR3 loop: CASSLVLPGANVLTF. The CDR3 nucleotides are TGTGCCAGCAGCTTGGTTCTTCCTGGGGCCAACGTCCTGACTTTC.

This clone came up a few times. The gene calls are TRBV6-6 and TRBJ2-7, with 7 positions matching TRBD1. From germline, CDR1 is MNHNY and CDR2 SVGAGI (reference sequence). V shed 6 bases and J 2 bases; nucleotides not matched to a gene: 7. This CDR3 region has 14 residues. CDR3 nucleotide sequence: TGTGCCAGCAGGGACGCTGGGACAGCCTACGAGCAGTACTTC. It is translated as CASRDAGTAYEQYF.

In this sample, this clone is medium-sized. V is TRBV6-6 and J is TRBJ2-5, with 7 bases that match TRBD2. Germline CDR1 reads MNHNY; CDR2 reads SVGAGI (reference sequence). The J segment lost 5 bases and the V segment lost 0 bases, leaving 3 bases of the junction unmatched. This CDR3 is built from 14 residues. CDR3 protein: CASSYSFGRETQYF. The CDR3 DNA is TGTGCCAGCAGTTACTCTTTCGGGAGGGAGACCCAGTACTTC.